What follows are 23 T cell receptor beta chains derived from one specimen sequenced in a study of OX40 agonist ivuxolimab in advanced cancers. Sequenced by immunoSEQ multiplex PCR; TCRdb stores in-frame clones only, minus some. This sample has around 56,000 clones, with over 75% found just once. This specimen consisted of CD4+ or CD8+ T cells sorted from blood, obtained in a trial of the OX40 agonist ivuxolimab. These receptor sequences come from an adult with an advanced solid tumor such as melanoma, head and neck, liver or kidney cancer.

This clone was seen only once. The CDR3 sequence: CASSPNKQGLGEAFF. Here the CDR3 DNA reads TGTGCCAGCTCACCTAACAAACAGGGTCTGGGTGAAGCTTTCTTT. This chain connects TRBV18 to TRBJ1-1, with D possibly matching TRBD1 (6 bases). Trimming pared 3 bases from V and 7 bases from J, leaving 18 bases between. CDR1 is KGHSH, CDR2 LQKENI, per germline. The CDR3 has 15 amino acids.

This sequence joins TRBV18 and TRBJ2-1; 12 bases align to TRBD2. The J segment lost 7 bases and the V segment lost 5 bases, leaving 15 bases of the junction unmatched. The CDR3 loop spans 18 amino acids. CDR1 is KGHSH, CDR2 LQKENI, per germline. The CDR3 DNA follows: TGTGCCAGCTCATCGGGGGCTAGCGGGAGGGCATCTTTGAATGAGCAGTTCTTC. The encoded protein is CASSSGASGRASLNEQFF.

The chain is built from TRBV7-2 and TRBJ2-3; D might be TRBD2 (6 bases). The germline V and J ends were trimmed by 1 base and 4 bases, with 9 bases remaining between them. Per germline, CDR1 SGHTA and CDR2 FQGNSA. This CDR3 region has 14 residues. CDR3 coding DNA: TGTGCCAGCAGCTTAGGGAGGGCCGCAGATACGCAGTATTTT. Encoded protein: CASSLGRAADTQYF.

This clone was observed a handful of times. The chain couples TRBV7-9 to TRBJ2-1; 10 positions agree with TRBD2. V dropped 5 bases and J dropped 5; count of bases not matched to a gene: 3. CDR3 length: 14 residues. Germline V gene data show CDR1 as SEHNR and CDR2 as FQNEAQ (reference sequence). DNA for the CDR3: TGTGCCAGCAGCCCCGGGACTAGCGACAATGAGCAGTTCTTC. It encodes CASSPGTSDNEQFF.

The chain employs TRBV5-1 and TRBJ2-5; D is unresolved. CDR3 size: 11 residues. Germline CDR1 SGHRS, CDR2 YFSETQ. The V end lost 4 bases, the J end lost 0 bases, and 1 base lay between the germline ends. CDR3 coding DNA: TGCGCCAGCAGCAACCAAGAGACCCAGTACTTC. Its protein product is CASSNQETQYF. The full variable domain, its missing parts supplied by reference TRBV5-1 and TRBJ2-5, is KAGVTQTPRYLIKTRGQQVTLSCSPISGHRSVSWYQQTPGQGLQFLFEYFSETQRNKGNFPGRFSGRQFSNSRSEMNVSTLELGDSALYLCASSNQETQYFGPGTRLLVL.

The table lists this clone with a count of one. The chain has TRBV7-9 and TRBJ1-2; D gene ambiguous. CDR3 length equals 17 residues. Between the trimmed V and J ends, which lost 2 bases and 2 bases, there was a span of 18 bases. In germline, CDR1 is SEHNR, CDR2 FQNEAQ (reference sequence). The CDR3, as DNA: TGTGCCAGCAGCTTATATACCACACCGGGATCAAACTATGGCTACACCTTC. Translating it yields CASSLYTTPGSNYGYTF.

In DNA, the CDR3 is TGCGCCAGCACTAATGAGGCGGGGTCTGGCTACACCTTC. Its protein product is CASTNEAGSGYTF. The V call is TRBV5-1, the J call TRBJ1-2; no clear D gene. The CDR3 length is 13 residues. Trimming removed 6 bases from V and 7 bases from J, with 16 bases in between. The germline V gene encodes CDR1 SGHRS and CDR2 YFSETQ.

CDR3 loop: CASIKFRAQETQYF. For the CDR3, the DNA is TGTGCCAGCATAAAGTTCAGGGCCCAAGAGACCCAGTACTTC. This chain joins TRBV2 and TRBJ2-5, with D perhaps matching TRBD1 (5 bases). Germline CDR1 SNHLY, CDR2 FYNNEI. The CDR3 is 14 residues long. V was shortened by 7 bases and J by 1 base, with 13 bases between the two germline ends.

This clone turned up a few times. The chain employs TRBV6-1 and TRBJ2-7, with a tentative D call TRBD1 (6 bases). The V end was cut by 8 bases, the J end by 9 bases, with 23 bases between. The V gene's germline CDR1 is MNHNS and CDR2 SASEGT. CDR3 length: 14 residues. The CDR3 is CASRARQEPRVQYF. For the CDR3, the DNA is TGTGCCAGCCGAGCGAGACAGGAACCAAGGGTGCAGTACTTC.

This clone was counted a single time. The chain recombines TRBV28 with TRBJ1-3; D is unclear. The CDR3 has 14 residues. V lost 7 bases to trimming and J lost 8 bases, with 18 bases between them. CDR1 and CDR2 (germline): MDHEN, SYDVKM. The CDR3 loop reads CASTSSPREHTIYF. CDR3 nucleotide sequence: TGTGCCAGCACCTCCTCCCCACGGGAGCACACCATATATTTT. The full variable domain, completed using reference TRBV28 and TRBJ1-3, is DVKVTQSSRYLVKRTGEKVFLECVQDMDHENMFWYRQDPGLGLRLIYFSYDVKMKEKGDIPEGYSVSREKKERFSLILESASTNQTSMYLCASTSSPREHTIYFGEGSWLTVV.

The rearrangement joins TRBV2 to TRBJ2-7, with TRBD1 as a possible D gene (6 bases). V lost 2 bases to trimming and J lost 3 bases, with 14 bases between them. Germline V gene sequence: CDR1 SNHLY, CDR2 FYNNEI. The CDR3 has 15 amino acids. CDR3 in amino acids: CASSEPWTANYEQYF. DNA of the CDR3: TGTGCCAGCAGTGAACCATGGACAGCTAACTACGAGCAGTACTTC.

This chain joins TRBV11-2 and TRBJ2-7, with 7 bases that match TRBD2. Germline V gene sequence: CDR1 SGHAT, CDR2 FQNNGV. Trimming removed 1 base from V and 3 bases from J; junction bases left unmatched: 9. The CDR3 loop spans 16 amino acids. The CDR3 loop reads CASSLGPSGQNYEQYF. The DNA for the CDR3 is TGTGCCAGCAGCTTAGGTCCTAGCGGACAAAACTACGAGCAGTACTTC.

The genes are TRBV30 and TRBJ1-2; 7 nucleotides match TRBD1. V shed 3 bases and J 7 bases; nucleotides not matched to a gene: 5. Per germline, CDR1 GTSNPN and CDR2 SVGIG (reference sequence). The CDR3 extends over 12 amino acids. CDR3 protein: CAWSETGFGYTF. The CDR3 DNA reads TGTGCCTGGAGCGAGACAGGGTTTGGCTACACCTTC.

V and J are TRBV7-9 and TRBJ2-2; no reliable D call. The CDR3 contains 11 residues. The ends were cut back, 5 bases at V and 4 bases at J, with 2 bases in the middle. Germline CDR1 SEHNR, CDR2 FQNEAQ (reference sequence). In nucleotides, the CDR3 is TGTGCCAGCAGCGTCACCGGGGAGCTGTTTTTT. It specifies CASSVTGELFF.

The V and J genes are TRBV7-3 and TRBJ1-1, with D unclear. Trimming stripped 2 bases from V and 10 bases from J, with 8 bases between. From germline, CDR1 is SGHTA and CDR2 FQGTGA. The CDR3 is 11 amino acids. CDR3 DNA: TGTGCCAGCAGCTTACCCCCGGGAGCTTTCTTT. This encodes CASSLPPGAFF.

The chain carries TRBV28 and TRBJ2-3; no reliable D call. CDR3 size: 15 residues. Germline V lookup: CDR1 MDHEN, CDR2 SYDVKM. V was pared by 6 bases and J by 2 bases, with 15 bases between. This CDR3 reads CASSSNFQDTDTQYF. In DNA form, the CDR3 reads TGTGCCAGCAGCTCGAATTTTCAGGACACAGATACGCAGTATTTT.

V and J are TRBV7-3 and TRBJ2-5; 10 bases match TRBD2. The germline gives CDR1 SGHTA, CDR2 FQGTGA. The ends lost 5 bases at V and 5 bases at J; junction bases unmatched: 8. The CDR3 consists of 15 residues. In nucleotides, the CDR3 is TGTGCCAGCAGCACCCTAGCGGGAGCGGCGGAGACCCAGTACTTC. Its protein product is CASSTLAGAAETQYF.

CDR3 sequence: CASSLAQETQYF. CDR3 DNA sequence: TGTGCCAGCAGCTTAGCGCAAGAGACCCAGTACTTC. The rearrangement uses TRBV7-9 and TRBJ2-5, with no clear D. Trimming pared 0 bases from V and 2 bases from J, leaving 1 base between. Germline V gene data show CDR1 as SEHNR and CDR2 as FQNEAQ (reference sequence). CDR3 size: 12 residues.

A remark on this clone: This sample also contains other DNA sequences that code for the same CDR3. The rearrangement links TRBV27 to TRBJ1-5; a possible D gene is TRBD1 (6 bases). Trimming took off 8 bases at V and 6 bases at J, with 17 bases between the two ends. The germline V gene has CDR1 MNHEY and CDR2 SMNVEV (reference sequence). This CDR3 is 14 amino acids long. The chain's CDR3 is CASRVRGEGQPQHF. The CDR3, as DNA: TGTGCCAGCCGAGTTAGGGGGGAGGGTCAGCCCCAGCATTTT.

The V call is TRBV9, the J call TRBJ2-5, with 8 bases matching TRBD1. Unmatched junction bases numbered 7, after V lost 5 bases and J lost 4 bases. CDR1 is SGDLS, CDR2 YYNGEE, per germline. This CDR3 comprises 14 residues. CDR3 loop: CASSMTGAGETQYF. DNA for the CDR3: TGTGCCAGCAGTATGACAGGGGCGGGAGAGACCCAGTACTTC.

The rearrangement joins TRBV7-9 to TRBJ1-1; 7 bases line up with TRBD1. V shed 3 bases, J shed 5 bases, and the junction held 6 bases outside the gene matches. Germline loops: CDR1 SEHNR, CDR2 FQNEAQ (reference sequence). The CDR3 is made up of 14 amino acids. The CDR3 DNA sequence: TGTGCCAGCAGCTTTACAGGGGATAGGACTGAAGCTTTCTTT. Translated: CASSFTGDRTEAFF.

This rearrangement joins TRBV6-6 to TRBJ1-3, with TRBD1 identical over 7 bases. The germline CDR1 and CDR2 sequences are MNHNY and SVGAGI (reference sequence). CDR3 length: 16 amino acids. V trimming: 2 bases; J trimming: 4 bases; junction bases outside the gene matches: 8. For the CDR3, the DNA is TGTGCCAGCAGTTACGGGGAGGGGGCGAGGGGAAACACCATATATTTT. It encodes CASSYGEGARGNTIYF.

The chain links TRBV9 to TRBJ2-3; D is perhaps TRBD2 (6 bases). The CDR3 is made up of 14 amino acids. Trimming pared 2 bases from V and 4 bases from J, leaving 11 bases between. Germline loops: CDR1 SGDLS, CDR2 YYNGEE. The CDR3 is CASSVETRSDTQYF. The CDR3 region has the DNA TGTGCCAGCAGCGTCGAGACTAGATCAGATACGCAGTATTTT.